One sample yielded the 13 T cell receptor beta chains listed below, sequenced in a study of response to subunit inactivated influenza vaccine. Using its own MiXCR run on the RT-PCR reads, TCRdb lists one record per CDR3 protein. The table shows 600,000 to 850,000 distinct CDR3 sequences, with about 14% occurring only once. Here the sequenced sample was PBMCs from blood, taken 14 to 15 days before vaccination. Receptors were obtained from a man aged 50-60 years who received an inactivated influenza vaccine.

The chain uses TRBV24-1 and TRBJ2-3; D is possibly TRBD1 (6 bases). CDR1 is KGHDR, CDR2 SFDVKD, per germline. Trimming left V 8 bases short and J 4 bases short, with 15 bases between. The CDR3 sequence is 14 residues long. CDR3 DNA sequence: TGTGCCACCACTGAAGCAGGGGTTTCAGATACGCAGTATTTT. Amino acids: CATTEAGVSDTQYF.

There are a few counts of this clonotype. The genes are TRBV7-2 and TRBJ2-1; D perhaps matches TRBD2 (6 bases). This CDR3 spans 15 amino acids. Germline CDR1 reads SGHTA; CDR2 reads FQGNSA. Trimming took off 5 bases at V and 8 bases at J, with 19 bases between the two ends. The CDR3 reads CASSQSRLVFDEQFF. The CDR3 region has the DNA TGTGCCAGCAGCCAATCCAGACTAGTATTCGATGAGCAGTTCTTC.

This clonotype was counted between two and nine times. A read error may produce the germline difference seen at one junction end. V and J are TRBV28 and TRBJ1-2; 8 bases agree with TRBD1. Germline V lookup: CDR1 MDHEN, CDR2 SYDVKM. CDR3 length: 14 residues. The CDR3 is CASRVQGGNDGYTF. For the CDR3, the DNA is TGTGCCAGCAGAGTACAGGGGGGTAACGATGGCTACACCTTC.

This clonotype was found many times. CDR3 in amino acids: CATSRKQANTEAFF. For the CDR3, the DNA is TGTGCCACCAGCAGAAAACAGGCCAACACTGAAGCTTTCTTT. The chain recombines TRBV15 with TRBJ1-1, with D tentatively TRBD1 (5 bases). This CDR3 spans 14 amino acids. Trimming removed 2 bases at V and 2 bases at J, with 9 bases between. Germline CDR1 is LNHNV and CDR2 is YYDKDF (reference sequence).

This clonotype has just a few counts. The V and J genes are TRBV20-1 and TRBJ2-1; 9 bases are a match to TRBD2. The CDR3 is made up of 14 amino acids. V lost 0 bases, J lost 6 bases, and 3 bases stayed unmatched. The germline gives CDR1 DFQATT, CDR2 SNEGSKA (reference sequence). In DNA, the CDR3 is TGCAGTGCTAGAGACAGCGGGAGGACCAATGAGCAGTTCTTC. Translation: CSARDSGRTNEQFF.

CDR3 in DNA: TGCGCCAGCAGCCAAGCACTGGCGGCCGGGGCCCAAAGGGTAGAGACCCAGTACTTC. This sequence encodes CASSQALAAGAQRVETQYF. The rearrangement uses TRBV4-3 and TRBJ2-5; D might be TRBD1 or TRBD2, each matching 5 bases. The CDR3 loop spans 19 amino acids. Per germline, CDR1 LGHNA and CDR2 YSLEER. Trimming pared 1 base from V and 4 bases from J, leaving 25 bases between.

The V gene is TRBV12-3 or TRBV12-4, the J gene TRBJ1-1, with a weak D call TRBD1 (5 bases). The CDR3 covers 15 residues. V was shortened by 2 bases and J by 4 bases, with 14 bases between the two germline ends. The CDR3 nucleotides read TGTGCCAGCAGTTTAAGACTTCACGGGGGCACTGAAGCTTTCTTT. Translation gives CASSLRLHGGTEAFF.

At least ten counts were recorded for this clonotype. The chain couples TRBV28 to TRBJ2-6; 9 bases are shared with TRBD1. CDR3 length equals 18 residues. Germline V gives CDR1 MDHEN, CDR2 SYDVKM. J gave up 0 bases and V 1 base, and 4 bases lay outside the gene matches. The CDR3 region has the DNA TGTGCCAGCAGTTTATTAGGACAGGGGCTCTCTGGGGCCAACGTCCTGACTTTC. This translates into CASSLLGQGLSGANVLTF.

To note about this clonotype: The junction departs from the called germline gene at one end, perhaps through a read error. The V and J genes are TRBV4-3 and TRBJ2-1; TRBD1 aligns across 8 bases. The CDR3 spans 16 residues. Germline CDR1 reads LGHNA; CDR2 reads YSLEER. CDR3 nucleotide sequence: TGCGCCAGCAGCTCCGGACAGGGCCCTTCCTACAATGTGCAGTTCTTC. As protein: CASSSGQGPSYNVQFF.

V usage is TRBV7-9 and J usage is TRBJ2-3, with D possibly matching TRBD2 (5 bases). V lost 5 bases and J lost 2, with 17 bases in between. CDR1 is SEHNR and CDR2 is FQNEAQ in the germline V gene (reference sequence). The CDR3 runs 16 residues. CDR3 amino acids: CASSPGSQRSTDTQYF. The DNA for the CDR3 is TGTGCCAGCAGCCCCGGTTCCCAGCGGTCCACAGATACGCAGTATTTT.

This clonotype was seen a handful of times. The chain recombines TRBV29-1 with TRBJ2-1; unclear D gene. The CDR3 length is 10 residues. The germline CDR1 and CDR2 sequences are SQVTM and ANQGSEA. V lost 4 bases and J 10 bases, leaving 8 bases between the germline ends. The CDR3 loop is CSVGRWEQFF. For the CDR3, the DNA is TGCAGCGTTGGGCGGTGGGAGCAGTTCTTC.

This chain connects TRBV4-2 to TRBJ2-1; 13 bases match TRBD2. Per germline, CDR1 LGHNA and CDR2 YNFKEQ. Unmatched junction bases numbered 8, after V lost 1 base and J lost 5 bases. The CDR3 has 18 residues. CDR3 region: CASSQVEGLAGEHNEQFF. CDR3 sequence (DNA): TGTGCCAGCAGCCAAGTCGAAGGACTAGCGGGAGAGCACAATGAGCAGTTCTTC.

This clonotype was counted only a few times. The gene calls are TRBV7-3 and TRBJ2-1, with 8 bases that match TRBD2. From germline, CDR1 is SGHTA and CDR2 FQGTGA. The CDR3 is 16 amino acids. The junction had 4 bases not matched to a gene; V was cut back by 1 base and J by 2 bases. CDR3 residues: CASSLRAGDAYNEQFF. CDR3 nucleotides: TGTGCCAGCAGCTTAAGAGCGGGAGACGCCTACAATGAGCAGTTCTTC.